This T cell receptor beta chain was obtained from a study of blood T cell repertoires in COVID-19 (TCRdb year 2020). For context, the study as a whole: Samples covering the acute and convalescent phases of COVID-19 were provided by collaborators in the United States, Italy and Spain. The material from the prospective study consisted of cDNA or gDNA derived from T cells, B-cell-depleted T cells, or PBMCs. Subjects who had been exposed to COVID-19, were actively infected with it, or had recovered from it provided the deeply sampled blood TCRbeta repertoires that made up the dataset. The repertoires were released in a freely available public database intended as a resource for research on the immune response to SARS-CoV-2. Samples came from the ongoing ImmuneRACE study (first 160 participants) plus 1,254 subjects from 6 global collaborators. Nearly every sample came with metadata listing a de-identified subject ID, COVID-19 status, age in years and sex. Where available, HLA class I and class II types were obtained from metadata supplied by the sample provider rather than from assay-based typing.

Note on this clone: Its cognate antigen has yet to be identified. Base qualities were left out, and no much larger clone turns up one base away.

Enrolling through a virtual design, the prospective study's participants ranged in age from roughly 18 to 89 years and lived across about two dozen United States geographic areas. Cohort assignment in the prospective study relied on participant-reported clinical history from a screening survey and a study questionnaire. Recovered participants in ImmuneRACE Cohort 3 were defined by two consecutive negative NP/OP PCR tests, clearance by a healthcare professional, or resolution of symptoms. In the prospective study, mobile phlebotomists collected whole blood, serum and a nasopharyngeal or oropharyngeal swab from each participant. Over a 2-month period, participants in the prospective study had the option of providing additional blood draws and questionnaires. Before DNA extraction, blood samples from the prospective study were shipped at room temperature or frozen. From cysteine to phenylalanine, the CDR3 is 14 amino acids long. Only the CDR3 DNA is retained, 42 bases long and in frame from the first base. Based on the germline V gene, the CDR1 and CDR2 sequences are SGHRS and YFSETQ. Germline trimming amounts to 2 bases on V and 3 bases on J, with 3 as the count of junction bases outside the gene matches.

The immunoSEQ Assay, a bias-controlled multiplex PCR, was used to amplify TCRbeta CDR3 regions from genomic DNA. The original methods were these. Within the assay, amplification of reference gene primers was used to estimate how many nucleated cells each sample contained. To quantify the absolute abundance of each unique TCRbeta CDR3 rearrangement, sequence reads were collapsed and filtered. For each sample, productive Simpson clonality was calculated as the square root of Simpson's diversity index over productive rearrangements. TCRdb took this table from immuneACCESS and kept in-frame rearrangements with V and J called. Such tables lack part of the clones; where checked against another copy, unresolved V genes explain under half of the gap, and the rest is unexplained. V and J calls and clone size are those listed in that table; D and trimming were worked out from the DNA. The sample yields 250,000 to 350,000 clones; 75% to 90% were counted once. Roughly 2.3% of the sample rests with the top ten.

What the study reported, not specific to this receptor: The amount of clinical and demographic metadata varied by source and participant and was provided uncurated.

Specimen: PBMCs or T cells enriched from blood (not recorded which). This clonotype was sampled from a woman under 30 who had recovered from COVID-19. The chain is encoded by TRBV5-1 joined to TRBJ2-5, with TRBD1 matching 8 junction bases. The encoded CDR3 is CASSFGTGEETQYF. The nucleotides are TGCGCCAGCAGCTTCGGGACAGGAGAAGAGACCCAGTACTTC.